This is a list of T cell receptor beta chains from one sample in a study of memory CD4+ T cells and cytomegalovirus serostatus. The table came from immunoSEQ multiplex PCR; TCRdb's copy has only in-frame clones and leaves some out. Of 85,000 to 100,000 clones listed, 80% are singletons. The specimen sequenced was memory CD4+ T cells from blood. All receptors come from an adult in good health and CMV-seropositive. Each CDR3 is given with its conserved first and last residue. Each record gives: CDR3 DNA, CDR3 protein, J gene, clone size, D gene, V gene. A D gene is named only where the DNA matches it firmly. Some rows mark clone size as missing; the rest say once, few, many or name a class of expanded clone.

CDR3nt: TGTGCCAGCAGTCTATCGGGCATTGTAGACTGGAGCTCCTATAATTCACCCCTCCACTTT; CDR3aa: CASSLSGIVDWSSYNSPLHF; j_gene: TRBJ1-6; abundance: .; d_gene: .; v_gene: TRBV28
CDR3nt: TGCGCCAGCAGCTTGGGGCCGGGGGGTGATGAGCAGTTCTTC; CDR3aa: CASSLGPGGDEQFF; j_gene: TRBJ2-1; abundance: .; d_gene: TRBD2; v_gene: TRBV5-1
CDR3nt: TGTGCCAGCAGCGTAGGACCCCATAGCAATCAGCCCCAGCATTTT; CDR3aa: CASSVGPHSNQPQHF; j_gene: TRBJ1-5; abundance: once; d_gene: .; v_gene: TRBV9
CDR3nt: TGTGCCAGCAGCTACGGAGGAAGGACTGAAGCTTTCTTT; CDR3aa: CASSYGGRTEAFF; j_gene: TRBJ1-1; abundance: .; d_gene: .; v_gene: TRBV5-4
CDR3nt: TGTGCCAGCAGTTTAAAGGGGGCAGGTGGAAACACCATATATTTT; CDR3aa: CASSLKGAGGNTIYF; j_gene: TRBJ1-3; abundance: .; d_gene: TRBD1; v_gene: TRBV28
CDR3nt: TGTGCCAGCTCACTTATGAACACTGAAGCTTTCTTT; CDR3aa: CASSLMNTEAFF; j_gene: TRBJ1-1; abundance: .; d_gene: .; v_gene: TRBV18
CDR3nt: TGTGCCCCCCCAGGGCGCATAAATCAGCCCCAGCATTTT; CDR3aa: CAPPGRINQPQHF; j_gene: TRBJ1-5; abundance: .; d_gene: .; v_gene: TRBV19
CDR3nt: TGCGCCAGCAGCAGGAGGCGGGAGGACGCGTACGAGCAGTACTTC; CDR3aa: CASSRRREDAYEQYF; j_gene: TRBJ2-7; abundance: .; d_gene: TRBD2; v_gene: TRBV4-3
CDR3nt: TGTGCCAGCAGCCAAGAACGACAGTACTATCGTGGCTACACCTTC; CDR3aa: CASSQERQYYRGYTF; j_gene: TRBJ1-2; abundance: .; d_gene: .; v_gene: TRBV14
CDR3nt: TGTGCCAGCAGCTGGGAACAGGGGGCCTACGAGCAGTACTTC; CDR3aa: CASSWEQGAYEQYF; j_gene: TRBJ2-7; abundance: .; d_gene: TRBD1; v_gene: TRBV5-5
CDR3nt: TGTGCCAGCAGCCGGGACGGAAGCTCCTACGAGCAGTACTTC; CDR3aa: CASSRDGSSYEQYF; j_gene: TRBJ2-7; abundance: .; d_gene: .; v_gene: TRBV6-5
CDR3nt: TGTGCCAGCAGTTCACAGGGGTCTGGTAATGAAAAACTGTTTTTT; CDR3aa: CASSSQGSGNEKLFF; j_gene: TRBJ1-4; abundance: .; d_gene: TRBD1; v_gene: TRBV28
CDR3nt: TGTGCCAGCAGCCAAGGCGGGGGGCAAGAGACCCAGTACTTC; CDR3aa: CASSQGGGQETQYF; j_gene: TRBJ2-5; abundance: .; d_gene: TRBD2; v_gene: TRBV14
CDR3nt: TGTGCCAGCAGCTTGGGGTCTTACACCGGGGAGCTGTTTTTT; CDR3aa: CASSLGSYTGELFF; j_gene: TRBJ2-2; abundance: .; d_gene: .; v_gene: TRBV5-4
CDR3nt: TGTGCCAGCTCACCACCGAACTCAGGGGAAGCTTTCTTT; CDR3aa: CASSPPNSGEAFF; j_gene: TRBJ1-1; abundance: .; d_gene: .; v_gene: TRBV18
CDR3nt: TGTGCCAGCAGATTATATGGGGGGGGCGGTGGGACTGAAGCTTTCTTT; CDR3aa: CASRLYGGGGGTEAFF; j_gene: TRBJ1-1; abundance: .; d_gene: .; v_gene: TRBV28
CDR3nt: TGCGCCAGCAGCCAAGAGTACAGCTCTGGGGCCAACGTCCTGACTTTC; CDR3aa: CASSQEYSSGANVLTF; j_gene: TRBJ2-6; abundance: .; d_gene: .; v_gene: TRBV4-3
CDR3nt: TGTGCCAGCAGCCAGACTAGCGGGTCGAATGAGCAGTTCTTC; CDR3aa: CASSQTSGSNEQFF; j_gene: TRBJ2-1; abundance: .; d_gene: TRBD2; v_gene: TRBV7-8
CDR3nt: TGTGCCAGCAGTTACGGGTCTAGCACAGATACGCAGTATTTT; CDR3aa: CASSYGSSTDTQYF; j_gene: TRBJ2-3; abundance: .; d_gene: .; v_gene: TRBV6-5
CDR3nt: TGTGCCAGCAGCGGCAAAGGGCAGGGGTTGGTAGAGACCCAGTACTTC; CDR3aa: CASSGKGQGLVETQYF; j_gene: TRBJ2-5; abundance: .; d_gene: .; v_gene: TRBV5-6
CDR3nt: TGTGCCACCCTGGGCCGACAGGGCGCCTACGAGCAGTACTTC; CDR3aa: CATLGRQGAYEQYF; j_gene: TRBJ2-7; abundance: .; d_gene: TRBD1; v_gene: TRBV28
CDR3nt: TGTGCCAGCTCACCAGTTTCAGACCCACCGACCTATGGCTACACCTTC; CDR3aa: CASSPVSDPPTYGYTF; j_gene: TRBJ1-2; abundance: .; d_gene: .; v_gene: TRBV18
CDR3nt: TGCAGCGTTGGCGGGGGAGGTATCGCTGAAGCTTTCTTT; CDR3aa: CSVGGGGIAEAFF; j_gene: TRBJ1-1; abundance: few; d_gene: .; v_gene: TRBV29-1
CDR3nt: TGTGCCAGCAGTTCGACAGGGTCGGACTATGGCTACACCTTC; CDR3aa: CASSSTGSDYGYTF; j_gene: TRBJ1-2; abundance: once; d_gene: TRBD1; v_gene: TRBV28
CDR3nt: TGCGCCAGCAGCTTGGTTCCTCGTGGGAGCACAGATACGCAGTATTTT; CDR3aa: CASSLVPRGSTDTQYF; j_gene: TRBJ2-3; abundance: .; d_gene: .; v_gene: TRBV5-1
CDR3nt: TGCGCCAGCAGCCAAGCTACTAGCGTGTTTTTGGATGAGCAGTTCTTC; CDR3aa: CASSQATSVFLDEQFF; j_gene: TRBJ2-1; abundance: .; d_gene: TRBD2; v_gene: TRBV4-3